This T cell receptor beta chain was profiled in a study of blood T cell repertoires in COVID-19. On the study more broadly: COVID-19 samples, acute and convalescent, were from the United States, Italy and Spain. T cells, B-cell-depleted T cells, or PBMCs provided the cDNA or gDNA that served as material.

As handled by the study authors: Cell counts per sample came from amplifying reference gene primers. Produced via immunoSEQ multiplex PCR; TCRdb's table is partial and in-frame only. V and J calls and clone size are as listed in that table; D and trimming were resolved from the DNA. The repertoire holds about 330,000 clones, with approximately 90% as singletons. The CDR3 contains 16 residues. Germline assignment: CDR1 LGHNA and CDR2 YNFKEQ. With V trimmed by 0 bases and J by 8 bases, 9 bases remained unmatched. The specimen sequenced was peripheral blood. The clonotype comes from a woman between 50 and 59 years old with active or convalescent COVID-19. The V call is TRBV4-2, the J call TRBJ2-1; 8 bases line up with TRBD2. As DNA, the CDR3 is TGTGCCAGCAGCCAAGAAGGCCAGCGGGAGTGGCATGAGCAGTTCTTC. Encoded protein: CASSQEGQREWHEQFF.